Listed below are T cell receptor beta chains from one sample, sequenced in a study of neurological immune-mediated disorders. From the 5' RACE reads, TCRdb called clonotypes with MiXCR, one entry per CDR3 protein. The sample lists 15,000 or so distinct CDR3 sequences, about 22% seen once, with under 25% in the top ten. Input material: PBMCs. The receptors come from a man aged 45 to 65 in good health. Each CDR3 is given with its conserved first and last residue. A D gene is named only where the DNA matches it firmly. Clone size is shown for a subset of rows, as once, few, many or a class of expanded clone.

J,V,size,D,CDR3,DNA
TRBJ2-1,TRBV5-1,many,TRBD1,CASSRPGTGGNEQFF,TGCGCCAGCAGCCGCCCAGGGACAGGGGGCAATGAGCAGTTCTTC
TRBJ2-2,TRBV29-1,-,-,CSVDLGVTGELFF,TGCAGCGTTGATCTCGGAGTTACCGGGGAGCTGTTTTTT
TRBJ2-1,TRBV29-1,few,TRBD2,CSVGEISGRNEQFF,TGCAGCGTTGGGGAGATTAGCGGGAGGAATGAGCAGTTCTTC
TRBJ2-7,TRBV5-1,medium-sized,TRBD2,CASSPTRGKRERPYEQYF,TGCGCCAGCAGCCCCACGCGAGGAAAGCGGGAGCGGCCCTACGAGCAGTACTTC
TRBJ2-5,TRBV5-1,many,TRBD2,CASSLVGSGGGQETQYF,TGCGCCAGCAGCTTGGTCGGTAGCGGGGGGGGCCAAGAGACCCAGTACTTC
TRBJ2-1,TRBV20-1,-,-,CSARDGGGGWGQFF,TGCAGTGCTAGAGACGGAGGCGGCGGATGGGGGCAGTTCTTC
TRBJ1-2,TRBV12-3/TRBV12-4,many,-,CASRAAGTPLELRTF,TGTGCCAGCAGAGCCGCCGGGACACCTCTCGAGCTTAGGACCTTC
TRBJ2-1,TRBV28,few,-,CASRLGGSYNEQFF,TGTGCCAGCAGGCTCGGGGGATCCTACAATGAGCAGTTCTTC
TRBJ2-7,TRBV10-3,-,-,CAISEGATSYEQYF,TGTGCCATCAGTGAGGGGGCGACGTCCTACGAGCAGTACTTC
TRBJ2-5,TRBV5-6,many,-,CASRGVSSETQYF,TGTGCCAGCAGAGGTGTCAGTTCAGAGACCCAGTACTTC
TRBJ2-1,TRBV20-1,many,-,CSARQGAGSYNEQFF,TGCAGTGCTAGGCAAGGGGCGGGCTCCTACAATGAGCAGTTCTTC
TRBJ2-1,TRBV20-1,many,TRBD1,CSVFQGAGEQFF,TGCAGTGTCTTTCAGGGGGCAGGTGAGCAGTTCTTC
TRBJ2-7,TRBV5-1,many,TRBD2,CASSGPGLGEYEQYF,TGCGCCAGCAGCGGGCCGGGACTAGGCGAATACGAGCAGTACTTC
TRBJ2-1,TRBV20-1,many,TRBD2,CSARVLAGEFDEQFF,TGCAGTGCTAGAGTGCTAGCGGGAGAGTTTGATGAGCAGTTCTTC
TRBJ2-7,TRBV5-1,many,-,CASSPVDSYEQYF,TGCGCCAGCAGCCCGGTGGACAGCTACGAGCAGTACTTC
TRBJ2-5,TRBV9,medium-sized,TRBD2,CASSSPAGATETQYF,TGTGCCAGCAGCTCCCCAGCGGGGGCGACGGAGACCCAGTACTTC
TRBJ2-7,TRBV28,many,-,CASSPGTSYEQYF,TGTGCCAGCAGTCCGGGAACCTCCTACGAGCAGTACTTC
TRBJ2-2,TRBV20-1,many,TRBD1,CSARVGQGATGELFF,TGCAGTGCTAGAGTGGGACAGGGGGCAACCGGGGAGCTGTTTTTT
TRBJ1-1,TRBV4-1,many,TRBD1,CASSPPVGDRLNTEAFF,TGCGCCAGCAGCCCGCCCGTCGGGGACAGACTGAACACTGAAGCTTTCTTT
TRBJ2-5,TRBV20-1,many,TRBD1,CSTTDRGLETQYF,TGCAGTACTACCGACAGGGGTTTAGAGACCCAGTACTTC
TRBJ2-5,TRBV7-9,many,-,CASSLSISGPYQETQYF,TGTGCCAGCAGCTTATCTATCAGCGGGCCGTACCAAGAGACCCAGTACTTC
TRBJ2-7,TRBV6-2/TRBV6-3,-,TRBD1,CASAKTGGGYEQYF,TGTGCCAGCGCAAAAACAGGGGGCGGATACGAGCAGTACTTC
TRBJ2-6,TRBV5-1,many,-,CASRAGGSGANVLTF,TGCGCCAGCAGGGCAGGAGGCTCTGGGGCCAACGTCCTGACTTTC
TRBJ2-1,TRBV5-1,-,TRBD2,CASSLDGSGSRRKGFF,TGCGCCAGCAGCTTGGATGGTAGCGGGAGCAGACGAAAGGGGTTCTTC
TRBJ2-1,TRBV11-2,many,TRBD2,CASRPGASGHNEQFF,TGTGCCAGCAGGCCCGGGGCTAGCGGACACAATGAGCAGTTCTTC
TRBJ2-7,TRBV29-1,-,TRBD1,CSVRTTGELVEQYF,TGCAGCGTCCGGACGACAGGGGAGTTAGTCGAGCAGTACTTC
TRBJ2-2,TRBV6-5,medium-sized,-,CASGITGELFF,TGTGCCAGCGGAATCACCGGGGAGCTGTTTTTT
TRBJ2-1,TRBV29-1,-,-,CSATRSSYNEQFF,TGCAGCGCGACTCGGAGCTCCTACAATGAGCAGTTCTTC
TRBJ1-5,TRBV27,many,TRBD1,CASSPRQGYGNQPQHF,TGTGCCAGCAGTCCGCGACAGGGGTATGGCAATCAGCCCCAGCATTTT
TRBJ2-7,TRBV10-3,medium-sized,TRBD2,CAISEAGGTSLDEQYF,TGTGCCATCAGTGAGGCGGGCGGGACTAGCTTAGACGAGCAGTACTTC
TRBJ2-1,TRBV5-1,many,TRBD1,CASTPRGRDEQFF,TGCGCCAGCACCCCCAGGGGGCGTGATGAGCAGTTCTTC
TRBJ2-3,TRBV7-2,many,-,CASSLSNTADTQYF,TGTGCCAGCAGCTTGAGTAATACCGCAGATACGCAGTATTTT
TRBJ2-5,TRBV28,many,-,CASSLFTSRHQETQYF,TGTGCCAGCAGTTTATTTACCAGCCGACACCAAGAGACCCAGTACTTC
TRBJ2-4,TRBV29-1,medium-sized,TRBD1,CSVAGQTKNIQYF,TGCAGCGTTGCGGGACAGACCAAAAACATTCAGTACTTC
TRBJ2-1,TRBV20-1,many,TRBD2,CSADILLAGGGNEQFF,TGCAGTGCTGATATTTTACTAGCGGGAGGAGGAAATGAGCAGTTCTTC
TRBJ2-3,TRBV20-1,medium-sized,TRBD2,CSVRLAGDPDTQYF,TGCAGTGTGCGCCTAGCGGGAGATCCAGATACGCAGTATTTT
TRBJ2-2,TRBV6-6,many,-,CASRARLGDTGELFF,TGTGCCAGCCGAGCCCGCCTGGGGGACACCGGGGAGCTGTTTTTT
TRBJ2-3,TRBV5-8,many,TRBD2,CASSPFREREADTQYF,TGTGCCAGCAGCCCATTTAGGGAGCGGGAGGCAGATACGCAGTATTTT
TRBJ2-5,TRBV20-1,many,TRBD2,CSARDRRTSGQTQYF,TGCAGTGCTAGAGACCGGAGGACTAGCGGACAGACCCAGTACTTC
TRBJ2-5,TRBV4-1,many,-,CASSQVPAGPGFQETQYF,TGCGCCAGCAGCCAAGTACCAGCCGGACCGGGGTTCCAAGAGACCCAGTACTTC
TRBJ2-2,TRBV25-1,many,-,CASSAKNTGELFF,TGTGCCAGCAGTGCGAAAAACACCGGGGAGCTGTTTTTT
TRBJ2-5,TRBV20-1,many,-,CSATTETQYF,TGCAGTGCTACTACAGAGACCCAGTACTTC
TRBJ2-4,TRBV20-1,many,-,CSGGSGSKNIQYF,TGCAGTGGGGGGTCGGGGTCCAAAAACATTCAGTACTTC
TRBJ2-7,TRBV4-1,-,TRBD2,CASSQGLARSSYEQYF,TGCGCCAGCAGCCAGGGACTAGCGCGGAGCTCCTACGAGCAGTACTTC
TRBJ2-5,TRBV24-1,many,TRBD1,CATSDPGTGQETQYF,TGTGCCACCAGTGATCCGGGGACAGGGCAAGAGACCCAGTACTTC
TRBJ2-3,TRBV20-1,-,TRBD2,CSARGTSGSTDTQYF,TGCAGTGCCCGCGGGACTAGCGGGAGTACAGATACGCAGTATTTT
TRBJ2-1,TRBV5-1,many,TRBD2,CASSLLEGRDEQFF,TGCGCCAGCAGCTTGTTGGAGGGGAGGGATGAGCAGTTCTTC
TRBJ1-1,TRBV20-1,once,-,CSARGGMNTEAFF,TGCAGTGCTAGAGGAGGGATGAACACTGAAGCTTTCTTT
TRBJ2-3,TRBV3-1,medium-sized,-,CASSPHTGEEYTQYF,TGTGCCAGCAGCCCACACACTGGCGAAGAATATACGCAGTATTTT